These 11 T cell receptor beta chains were sequenced from one sample in a study of metastatic and nonmetastatic thyroid tumors. Nobody among the patients had been given any treatment before thyroid surgery. MiXCR was used by TCRdb to re-call the PCR reads. This table has over 20,000 clones, around 15% appearing once. The specimen sequenced was tumor tissue. These receptors came from a female donor with papillary thyroid cancer or a benign thyroid nodule (not recorded which). Some clones in this sample may be carry-over from other donors' samples.

There are many counts of this clone. This CDR3 is CASSFLGSYNSPLHF. CDR3 DNA sequence: TGTGCCAGCAGCTTCCTTGGGTCCTATAATTCACCCCTCCACTTT. The chain combines TRBV5-4 with TRBJ1-6, with D unclear. The germline gives CDR1 SGHNT, CDR2 YYREEE (reference sequence). Deletions cut 2 bases from V and 1 base from J, with 7 bases between. This CDR3 has 15 residues.

About this clone: Germline is not matched at one junction end, which may reflect a read error. The rearrangement joins TRBV6-1 to TRBJ1-5; the D is unclear. Germline V gives CDR1 MNHNS, CDR2 SASEGT. The length of the CDR3 is 14 residues. The CDR3 nucleotides read TGTGCCATCAGTGTGACAAATATCAATCAGCCCCAGCATTTT. Protein product: CAISVTNINQPQHF.

This clone has ten or more counts. The V gene is TRBV7-6, the J gene TRBJ2-3; tentatively, D is TRBD2 (5 bases). The germline V gene has CDR1 SGHVS and CDR2 FNYEAQ. The CDR3 runs 14 residues. V was cut by 0 bases and J by 5 bases, with 9 bases left in between. The CDR3 protein is CASSLAGDGDTQYF. For the CDR3, the DNA is TGTGCCAGCAGCTTAGCGGGAGATGGAGATACGCAGTATTTT.

This clone has a count of ten or more. The chain carries TRBV20-1 and TRBJ2-7; 7 bases map to TRBD1. The CDR3 totals 14 residues. With V trimmed by 6 bases and J by 6 bases, 14 bases remained unmatched. Germline CDR1 and CDR2: DFQATT and SNEGSKA (reference sequence). The CDR3 sequence is CSARRDRHPFEQYF. The CDR3 DNA reads as TGCAGTGCCCGACGGGACAGACATCCCTTCGAGCAGTACTTC.

This clone was observed at least ten times. V is TRBV18 and J is TRBJ2-1; either TRBD1 or TRBD2 may fit D (7 bases each). Germline loops: CDR1 KGHSH, CDR2 LQKENI. Trimming pared 2 bases from V and 8 bases from J, leaving 25 bases between. The CDR3 is 18 amino acids. CDR3 sequence: CASSPSGGTYRGGHEQFF. The CDR3 DNA reads TGTGCCAGCTCACCATCGGGGGGAACCTACAGGGGAGGGCATGAGCAGTTCTTC. Based on the CDR3 plus reference TRBV18 and TRBJ2-1, the full variable domain is NAGVMQNPRHLVRRRGQEARLRCSPMKGHSHVYWYRQLPEEGLKFMVYLQKENIIDESGMPKERFSAEFPKEGPSILRIQQVVRGDSAAYFCASSPSGGTYRGGHEQFFGPGTRLTVL.

This clone was seen ten or more times. This chain links TRBV28 with TRBJ2-5; D possibly corresponds to TRBD1 (6 bases). The CDR3 runs to 18 residues. Trimming left V 8 bases short and J 5 bases short, with 30 bases between. Germline V CDR1 and CDR2: MDHEN, SYDVKM. The CDR3 DNA is TGTGCCAGCTCCCCACAGTGGGGGCTCAAGGGACGCGGGGAGACCCAGTACTTC. This translates into CASSPQWGLKGRGETQYF. The full variable domain, completed using reference TRBV28 and TRBJ2-5, is DVKVTQSSRYLVKRTGEKVFLECVQDMDHENMFWYRQDPGLGLRLIYFSYDVKMKEKGDIPEGYSVSREKKERFSLILESASTNQTSMYLCASSPQWGLKGRGETQYFGPGTRLLVL.

This clone is judged large. The CDR3 DNA follows: TGCAGTGCTACCCCCACCTCTCTTGAGTCTGGAAACACCATATATTTT. It translates to CSATPTSLESGNTIYF. This chain uses TRBV20-1 with TRBJ1-3; no clear D. Germline loops: CDR1 DFQATT, CDR2 SNEGSKA (reference sequence). The CDR3 is 16 residues long. Deletions cut 4 bases from V and 1 base from J, with 17 bases between.

In DNA form, the CDR3 reads TGTGCCTGGAGTCCCCTCTTCTATGGCTACACCTTC. Amino acids: CAWSPLFYGYTF. V and J are TRBV30 and TRBJ2-7; no clear D. TRBJ1-2 explains the end of the DNA better; the J call may be wrong. CDR3 size: 12 residues. CDR1 GTSNPN and CDR2 SVGIG come from the germline V gene (reference sequence).

This clone came up many times. The chain employs TRBV12-5 and TRBJ1-3; unclear D gene. The CDR3 runs 14 residues. CDR1 is LGHNT, CDR2 FRNRAP, per germline. Trimming cost V 2 bases and J 2 bases, with 7 bases left between them. CDR3: CASGLSRPGNTIYF. CDR3 DNA sequence: TGTGCTAGTGGTTTGTCGCGCCCTGGAAACACCATATATTTT.

This clone was observed a handful of times. A clone one base away is much larger, so this may be a read error. The chain combines TRBV11-3 with TRBJ2-1, with D possibly matching TRBD2 (6 bases). This CDR3 region has 12 residues. Germline assignment: CDR1 SGHNT and CDR2 YENEEA. The CDR3 reads CAISDTSSEQFF. CDR3 bases: TGTGCCATCAGCGACACTAGCAGTGAGCAGTTCTTC.

This clone was picked up many times. This chain links TRBV20-1 with TRBJ1-2; D uncertain. V lost 1 base and J 3 bases, leaving 21 bases between the germline ends. The CDR3 sequence is 17 residues long. Per germline, CDR1 DFQATT and CDR2 SNEGSKA (reference sequence). The CDR3 nucleotides are TGCAGTGCTAGAGTTACCCCCAGGTTCACCTCTGACTATGGCTACACCTTC. Residues: CSARVTPRFTSDYGYTF.